This T cell receptor (beta chain) was recorded in a study of T cells of healthy individuals. TCRdb reprocessed the 5' RACE reads with MiXCR, giving one entry per CDR3 protein. Of around 80,000 distinct CDR3 sequences listed, more than 5% are singletons. V dropped 4 bases and J dropped 2; count of bases not matched to a gene: 2. Germline CDR1 and CDR2: LNHDA and SQIVND (reference sequence). This CDR3 is 15 amino acids long. The chain links TRBV19 to TRBJ2-7, with TRBD2 matching over 13 bases. The source of this sequence is a female donor in good health. The CDR3 DNA is TGTGCCAGTAGTAGGACTAGCGGGAGCACCTACGAGCAGTACTTC. It codes for CASSRTSGSTYEQYF. Together with reference TRBV19 and TRBJ2-7, the CDR3 gives the full variable domain: DGGITQSPKYLFRKEGQNVTLSCEQNLNHDAMYWYRQDPGQGLRLIYYSQIVNDFQKGDIAEGYSVSREKKESFPLTVTSAQKNPTAFYLCASSRTSGSTYEQYFGPGTRLTVT.